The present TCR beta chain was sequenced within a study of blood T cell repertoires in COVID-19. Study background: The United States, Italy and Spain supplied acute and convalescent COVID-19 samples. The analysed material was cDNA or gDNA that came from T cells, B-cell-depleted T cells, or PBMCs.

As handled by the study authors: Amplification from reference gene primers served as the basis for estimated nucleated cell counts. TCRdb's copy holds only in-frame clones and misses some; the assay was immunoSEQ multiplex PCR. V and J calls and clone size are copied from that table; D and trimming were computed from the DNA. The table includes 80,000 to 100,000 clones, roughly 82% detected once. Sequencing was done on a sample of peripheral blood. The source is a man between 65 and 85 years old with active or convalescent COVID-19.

CDR3 nucleotides: TGTGCCAGCAGCTTAAACCCCACAGGGGAAGGCTACGAGCAGTACTTC. Its protein is CASSLNPTGEGYEQYF. The chain carries TRBV11-2 and TRBJ2-7; 7 bases fit TRBD1. The germline CDR1 and CDR2 sequences are SGHAT and FQNNGV. The CDR3 extends over 16 amino acids. With V trimmed by 2 bases and J by 3 bases, 10 bases remained unmatched.